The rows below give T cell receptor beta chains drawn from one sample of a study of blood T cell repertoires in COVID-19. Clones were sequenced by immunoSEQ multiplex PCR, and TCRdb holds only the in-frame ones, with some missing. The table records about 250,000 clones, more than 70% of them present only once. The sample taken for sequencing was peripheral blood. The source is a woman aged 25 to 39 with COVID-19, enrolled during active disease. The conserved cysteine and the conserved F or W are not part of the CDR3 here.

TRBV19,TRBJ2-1,ASSILPGQGLYNEQF
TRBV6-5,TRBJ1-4,ATGQGYEKLF
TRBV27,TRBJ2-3,ASSPRDRVTDTQY
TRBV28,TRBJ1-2,ASSTAGGLSVGGYT
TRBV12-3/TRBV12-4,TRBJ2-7,ASSLTRYEQY
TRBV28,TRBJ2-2,ASSSQGFANTGELF
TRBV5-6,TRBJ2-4,ASSPRTSGRWVNNIQY
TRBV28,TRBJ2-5,ASNPGLAGEEETQY
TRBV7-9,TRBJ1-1,ASSLGQSPWVF
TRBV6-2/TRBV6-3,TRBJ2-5,ASSYTGYQETQY
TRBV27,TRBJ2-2,ASGSGTANTGELF
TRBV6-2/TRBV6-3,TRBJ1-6,ASSYSFRGSPLH
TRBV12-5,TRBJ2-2,ASGLATGTGNTGELF
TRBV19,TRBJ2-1,ASSTPTSGRALEQF
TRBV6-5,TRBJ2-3,ASTRTGGPDTQY
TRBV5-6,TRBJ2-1,ASSLKTGRSDNEQF